The source of this TCR beta chain is a study of CD8 T cells in Susac syndrome. Random hexamers primed reverse transcription of about 0.5 to 1 ug RNA. TCRdb itself ran the immunoSEQ multiplex PCR reads through MiXCR, one entry per CDR3 protein. The sample lists over 150,000 distinct CDR3 sequences, 90% to 95% seen once, with 0.085% to 0.1% in the top ten. This clonotype has only one observation. In blood CD8+ and CD4+ T cells, TCR beta underwent sequencing. The sequence was obtained from a human donor with Susac syndrome. Sequencing input: CD4+ T cells from PBMCs.

The chain's CDR3 is CASSALAGLYNEQFF. The DNA of the CDR3 is TGTGCCAGCAGCGCACTAGCGGGACTCTACAATGAGCAGTTCTTC. The rearrangement uses TRBV7-3 and TRBJ2-1; 10 bases are a match to TRBD2. Looked up from germline, CDR1 is SGHTA and CDR2 is FQGTGA. The CDR3 totals 15 residues. V dropped 5 bases and J dropped 3; count of bases not matched to a gene: 4.